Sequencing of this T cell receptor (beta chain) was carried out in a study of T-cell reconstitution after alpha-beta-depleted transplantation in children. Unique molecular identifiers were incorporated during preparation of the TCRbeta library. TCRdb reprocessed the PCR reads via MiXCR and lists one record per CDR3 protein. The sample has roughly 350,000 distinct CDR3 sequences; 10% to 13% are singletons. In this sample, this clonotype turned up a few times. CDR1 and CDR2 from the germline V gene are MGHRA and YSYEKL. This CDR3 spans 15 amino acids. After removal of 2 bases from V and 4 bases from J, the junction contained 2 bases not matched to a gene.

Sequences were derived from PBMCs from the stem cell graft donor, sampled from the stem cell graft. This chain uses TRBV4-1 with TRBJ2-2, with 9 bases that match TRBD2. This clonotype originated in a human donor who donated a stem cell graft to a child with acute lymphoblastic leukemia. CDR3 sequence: CASSQPTSGTGELFF. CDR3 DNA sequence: TGCGCCAGCAGCCAACCGACTAGCGGCACCGGGGAGCTGTTTTTT.